These 28 T cell receptor beta chains came from one sample sequenced in a study of cytomegalovirus exposure and HLA in healthy donors. The PCR contained 60 Vbeta and 13 Jbeta primers. TCRdb's copy holds only in-frame clones and misses some; the assay was immunoSEQ multiplex PCR. Its listing shows 150,000 to 200,000 clones. What was sequenced was PBMCs. Source of these receptors: a woman aged 60-70 years in good health and CMV-seronegative.

The chain links TRBV2 to TRBJ2-1, with D possibly TRBD2 on 6 matching bases. V was cut by 4 bases and J by 10 bases, with 14 bases left in between. There are 13 residues in the CDR3. Germline CDR1 and CDR2: SNHLY and FYNNEI. The CDR3 sequence: CASSVAEVREQFF. The CDR3 bases are TGTGCCAGCAGTGTAGCGGAGGTGAGGGAGCAGTTCTTC.

This chain uses TRBV27 with TRBJ2-1, with 13 bases matching TRBD2. The length of the CDR3 is 22 residues. The ends lost 5 bases at V and 5 bases at J; junction bases unmatched: 24. In germline, CDR1 is MNHEY, CDR2 SMNVEV (reference sequence). The CDR3 sequence is CASSKDRVGFGTSGTVDNEQFF. In nucleotides, the CDR3 is TGTGCCAGCAGTAAAGATAGGGTGGGATTTGGGACTAGCGGGACGGTAGACAATGAGCAGTTCTTC.

The V and J genes are TRBV5-1 and TRBJ2-2, with 8 bases lining up with TRBD1. The CDR3 totals 16 residues. Trimming at V came to 1 base and at J to 5 bases, leaving 7 bases not matched to a gene. The germline V gene has CDR1 SGHRS and CDR2 YFSETQ. CDR3 protein: CASSLISGGGTGELFF. As DNA, the CDR3 is TGCGCCAGCAGCTTGATCTCAGGGGGCGGGACCGGGGAGCTGTTTTTT.

V is TRBV9 and J is TRBJ1-1; D is ambiguous. This CDR3 spans 12 amino acids. In germline, CDR1 is SGDLS, CDR2 YYNGEE. V was cut by 0 bases and J by 7 bases, with 7 bases left in between. The CDR3 spells CASSVELGEAFF. CDR3 nucleotide sequence: TGTGCCAGCAGCGTAGAACTCGGTGAAGCTTTCTTT.

The chain is built from TRBV11-2 and TRBJ2-7; D is possibly TRBD2 (5 bases). V was trimmed by 0 bases and J by 0 bases, leaving 9 bases between them. The CDR3 spans 15 residues. Germline CDR1 and CDR2: SGHAT and FQNNGV. CDR3 sequence: CASSLESGGSYEQYF. The DNA for the CDR3 is TGTGCCAGCAGCTTAGAAAGTGGAGGCTCCTACGAGCAGTACTTC.

About this clone: An end of the junction does not agree with germline; a read error may underlie this. The CDR3: CASTQGVNTEDGELFF. The CDR3 region has the DNA TGTGCCAGCACCCAAGGGGTGAACACCGAGGACGGGGAGCTGTTTTTT. This chain links TRBV4-2 with TRBJ2-2, with a weak D call TRBD1 (5 bases). The CDR3 has 16 amino acids. In germline, CDR1 is LGHNA, CDR2 YNFKEQ.

The rearrangement links TRBV9 to TRBJ1-2; 7 bases are a match to TRBD1. Germline V gene data show CDR1 as SGDLS and CDR2 as YYNGEE. This CDR3 spans 16 amino acids. The junction had 8 bases not matched to a gene; V was cut back by 0 bases and J by 3 bases. The CDR3 bases are TGTGCCAGCAGCGTAGGGGGGACAGTGGGGTACTATGGCTACACCTTC. Its translation: CASSVGGTVGYYGYTF.

DNA for the CDR3: TGTGCCAGCAGTGAAACAGCGGGGGGGAAATACAATGAGCAGTTCTTC. Translated: CASSETAGGKYNEQFF. This chain connects TRBV25-1 to TRBJ2-1; 10 bases match TRBD2. Germline values: CDR1 MGHDK, CDR2 SYGVNS. The CDR3 has 16 amino acids. V lost 2 bases, J lost 4 bases, and 5 bases stayed unmatched.

The rearrangement uses TRBV7-9 and TRBJ2-7; D not resolved. CDR1 SEHNR and CDR2 FQNEAQ come from the germline V gene (reference sequence). V was pared by 1 base and J by 0 bases, with 7 bases between. CDR3 length equals 14 residues. CDR3 residues: CASSLGLSSYEQYF. The CDR3 nucleotides are TGTGCCAGCAGCTTAGGACTGTCCTCCTACGAGCAGTACTTC.

The chain joins TRBV4-3 to TRBJ1-3, with D perhaps TRBD1 (6 bases). Germline V gene data show CDR1 as LGHNA and CDR2 as YSLEER. The CDR3 is 16 residues long. Between the trimmed V and J ends, which lost 4 bases and 2 bases, there was a span of 15 bases. The CDR3 here is CASSRIKTGPGNTIYF. The CDR3 nucleotides read TGCGCCAGCAGCCGGATCAAAACAGGGCCTGGAAACACCATATATTTT.

V is TRBV4-3 and J is TRBJ2-3; maybe TRBD1 (6 bases). Trimming left V 1 base short and J 2 bases short, with 16 bases between. The CDR3 contains 17 residues. The germline CDR1 and CDR2 sequences are LGHNA and YSLEER. The CDR3 nucleotides read TGCGCCAGCAGCCAAGGCCTCGCAGGGGCTCCCACAGATACGCAGTATTTT. Translation: CASSQGLAGAPTDTQYF.

CDR3 protein: CASSFPGGSGPISTDTQYF. The CDR3 nucleotides are TGTGCCAGCAGCTTCCCCGGCGGTAGCGGGCCCATTAGCACAGATACGCAGTATTTT. This chain joins TRBV11-3 and TRBJ2-3, with TRBD2 matching over 7 bases. The CDR3 consists of 19 residues. Trimming removed 3 bases from V and 0 bases from J; junction bases left unmatched: 15. Germline V lookup: CDR1 SGHNT, CDR2 YENEEA. The whole variable domain, remainder taken from reference TRBV11-3 and TRBJ2-3, is EAGVVQSPRYKIIEKKQPVAFWCNPISGHNTLYWYLQNLGQGPELLIRYENEEAVDDSQLPKDRFSAERLKGVDSTLKIQPAELGDSAVYLCASSFPGGSGPISTDTQYFGPGTRLTVL.

V gene TRBV5-1 combines with J gene TRBJ2-5, with D maybe TRBD1 (6 bases). V was trimmed by 0 bases and J by 1 base, leaving 7 bases between them. The CDR3 contains 14 residues. CDR1 is SGHRS and CDR2 is YFSETQ in the germline V gene. The CDR3 bases are TGCGCCAGCAGCTTGGGGACAGCCCAAGAGACCCAGTACTTC. Residues: CASSLGTAQETQYF.

The chain carries TRBV18 and TRBJ1-2; 7 positions match TRBD1. CDR1 is KGHSH and CDR2 is LQKENI in the germline V gene. The V and J ends lost 5 bases and 1 base, in that order; junction bases with no gene match: 4. The CDR3 is 14 residues long. CDR3 in DNA: TGTGCCAGCTCAAGAGGACAGGTTAACTATGGCTACACCTTC. It translates to CASSRGQVNYGYTF.

The CDR3 DNA is TGTGCCAGCAGCATGGGGACTGCCGCCTACGAGCAGTACTTC. Translated, it gives CASSMGTAAYEQYF. The chain recombines TRBV7-9 with TRBJ2-7; TRBD2 might be the D (6 bases). Trimming shortened V by 5 bases and J by 2 bases, and 13 bases separated the two germline ends. The germline gives CDR1 SEHNR, CDR2 FQNEAQ (reference sequence). This CDR3 has 14 amino acids. The entire variable domain, with the rest obtained from reference TRBV7-9 and TRBJ2-7, is as follows: DTGVSQNPRHKITKRGQNVTFRCDPISEHNRLYWYRQTLGQGPEFLTYFQNEAQLEKSRLLSDRFSAERPKGSFSTLEIQRTEQGDSAMYLCASSMGTAAYEQYFGPGTRLTVT.

The chain employs TRBV27 and TRBJ1-5; TRBD1 matches at 10 bases. CDR1 and CDR2 from the germline V gene are MNHEY and SMNVEV (reference sequence). V trimming: 5 bases; J trimming: 0 bases; junction bases outside the gene matches: 7. The CDR3 is 17 amino acids. The DNA of the CDR3 is TGTGCCAGCAGTCCCCGGGACAGGGGAAATAGCAATCAGCCCCAGCATTTT. It yields the protein CASSPRDRGNSNQPQHF.

The J gene is TRBJ2-5, the V gene TRBV30; 8 bases line up with TRBD1. The CDR3 sequence is 14 residues long. Trimming removed 0 bases from V and 4 bases from J; junction bases left unmatched: 4. The germline CDR1 and CDR2 sequences are GTSNPN and SVGIG (reference sequence). The CDR3 loop reads CAWSVTGGRETQYF. CDR3 nucleotide sequence: TGTGCCTGGAGTGTCACAGGGGGGCGAGAGACCCAGTACTTC.

Regarding this clone: The sample contains more than one DNA sequence encoding this CDR3. This chain connects TRBV5-1 to TRBJ2-5; 7 bases map to TRBD1. The V gene's germline CDR1 is SGHRS and CDR2 YFSETQ. The CDR3 is 13 amino acids. V was pared by 4 bases and J by 1 base, with 1 base of the junction left unmatched. DNA of the CDR3: TGCGCCAGCAGCCGGGACAGCCAAGAGACCCAGTACTTC. It specifies CASSRDSQETQYF.

The chain links TRBV5-4 to TRBJ2-7; 7 bases are shared with TRBD2. Per the germline V gene, CDR1 is SGHNT and CDR2 is YYREEE (reference sequence). This CDR3 has 13 amino acids. The V gene end was trimmed by 4 bases and the J gene end by 6 bases; junction bases not matched to a gene: 7. CDR3: CASSPRDYGEQYF. CDR3 nucleotide sequence: TGTGCCAGCAGCCCACGGGACTACGGCGAGCAGTACTTC.

The chain combines TRBV5-1 with TRBJ2-2; 7 positions match TRBD1. Germline trimming cut 4 bases from V and 3 bases from J; bases unmatched to any gene: 6. The CDR3 loop spans 15 amino acids. Germline lookup yields CDR1 SGHRS and CDR2 YFSETQ. DNA of the CDR3: TGCGCCAGCAGCCCCGGACAGGTTTACACCGGGGAGCTGTTTTTT. This translates into CASSPGQVYTGELFF.

The chain uses TRBV6-6 and TRBJ2-3; 7 positions agree with TRBD2. This CDR3 has 13 residues. V shed 6 bases, J shed 6 bases, and the junction held 6 bases outside the gene matches. CDR1 is MNHNY, CDR2 SVGAGI, per germline (reference sequence). The chain's CDR3 is CASRPFSGDTQYF. CDR3 sequence (DNA): TGTGCCAGCAGACCCTTTAGCGGGGATACGCAGTATTTT.

This chain links TRBV7-9 with TRBJ1-3; 9 bases align to TRBD1. Trimming removed 5 bases from V and 1 base from J; junction bases left unmatched: 3. The CDR3 loop spans 15 amino acids. Germline V gives CDR1 SEHNR, CDR2 FQNEAQ (reference sequence). The CDR3, as DNA: TGTGCCAGCAGCCAAGACAGGGGGTCTGGAAACACCATATATTTT. Amino acids: CASSQDRGSGNTIYF.

The chain joins TRBV5-5 to TRBJ2-7, with 7 bases fitting TRBD1. Trimming took 3 bases from V and 0 from J; bases not matched to a gene: 9. The CDR3 totals 16 residues. Germline V gene sequence: CDR1 SGHKS, CDR2 YYEKEE (reference sequence). CDR3 in amino acids: CASSSPPAGGSYEQYF. The DNA of the CDR3 is TGTGCCAGCAGCTCCCCCCCGGCAGGGGGCTCCTACGAGCAGTACTTC.

The V gene is TRBV29-1, the J gene TRBJ2-3, with TRBD2 matching over 7 bases. Germline V gives CDR1 SQVTM, CDR2 ANQGSEA. This CDR3 comprises 15 residues. V was pared by 4 bases and J by 2 bases, with 9 bases of the junction left unmatched. The CDR3 here is CSVAQAGLITDTQYF. The CDR3, as DNA: TGCAGCGTTGCTCAAGCGGGACTGATCACAGATACGCAGTATTTT.

The rearrangement joins TRBV9 to TRBJ1-1; 10 positions match TRBD1. This CDR3 contains 15 residues. Germline assignment: CDR1 SGDLS and CDR2 YYNGEE. Trimming cost V 4 bases and J 2 bases; bases outside gene matches: 5. The CDR3 spells CASSPMTGGNTEAFF. The CDR3 bases are TGTGCCAGCAGCCCGATGACAGGGGGCAACACTGAAGCTTTCTTT.

CDR3 residues: CASSQSGAVQETQYF. CDR3 DNA: TGTGCCAGCAGCCAGTCAGGGGCCGTCCAAGAGACCCAGTACTTC. The rearrangement links TRBV7-8 to TRBJ2-5; the D gene is possibly TRBD1 (6 bases). V was shortened by 5 bases and J by 1 base, with 14 bases between the two germline ends. Germline-derived CDR1 and CDR2 are SGHVS and FQNEAQ. This CDR3 spans 15 amino acids.

V gene TRBV9 combines with J gene TRBJ2-2; 11 bases agree with TRBD2. The germline gives CDR1 SGDLS, CDR2 YYNGEE. V trimming: 0 bases; J trimming: 2 bases; junction bases outside the gene matches: 12. This CDR3 is 20 amino acids long. DNA of the CDR3: TGTGCCAGCAGCGTAGGGATAGCGGGAGGGCCTTGGTTTAACACCGGGGAGCTGTTTTTT. It yields the protein CASSVGIAGGPWFNTGELFF.

The rearrangement links TRBV18 to TRBJ1-4; unclear D gene. The CDR3 has 15 amino acids. V was pared by 2 bases and J by 6 bases, with 13 bases between. Germline V CDR1 and CDR2: KGHSH, LQKENI. This CDR3 is CASSPNTVWDEKLFF. The CDR3 DNA reads as TGTGCCAGCTCACCAAACACAGTTTGGGATGAAAAACTGTTTTTT.